This T cell receptor beta chain was identified in a study of blood T cell repertoires in COVID-19. As for the study in general: Sources were T cells, B-cell-depleted T cells, or PBMCs; the material itself was cDNA or gDNA.

Sequenced by immunoSEQ multiplex PCR; TCRdb stores in-frame clones only, minus some. There are about 180,000 clones in the sample; over 80% occur only once, and approximately 1.4% lies in the top ten. Germline V CDR1 and CDR2: SEHNR, FQNEAQ (reference sequence). The CDR3 runs 16 residues. Trimming took 3 bases from V and 5 from J; bases not matched to a gene: 6. This TCR was recovered from a woman aged 45-60 years with acute or convalescent COVID-19. The chain links TRBV7-9 to TRBJ2-1; 11 bases fit TRBD2. The sample was peripheral blood. Here the CDR3 DNA reads TGTGCCAGCAGCTTTACTAGCGGGGGTAGAAACAATGAGCAGTTCTTC. Its protein product is CASSFTSGGRNNEQFF. Full variable domain (missing parts from reference TRBV7-9 and TRBJ2-1): DTGVSQNPRHKITKRGQNVTFRCDPISEHNRLYWYRQTLGQGPEFLTYFQNEAQLEKSRLLSDRFSAERPKGSFSTLEIQRTEQGDSAMYLCASSFTSGGRNNEQFFGPGTRLTVL.